The T cell receptor beta chain under discussion was sequenced for a study of T cells in Graves' hyperthyroidism and ophthalmopathy. This clonotype came up many times. The CDR3 regions of TCR beta were amplified from RNA transcripts. An initial round of RT-PCR targeting the TCR CDR3 relied on the HTBI primer set. Via MiXCR, TCRdb re-called the multiplex PCR reads, giving one row per CDR3 protein. Among around 500,000 distinct CDR3 sequences listed, 13% to 15% were seen once. The sequenced sample consisted of blood. The receptor was derived from a woman between 40 and 50 years old with Graves' hyperthyroidism.

The CDR3 region has the DNA TGCAGCGTTGAAAGGGGACAGGGGAACTATGGCTACACCTTC. This encodes CSVERGQGNYGYTF. The chain is built from TRBV29-1 and TRBJ1-2; 10 nucleotides line up with TRBD1. V lost 2 bases, J lost 2 bases, and 2 bases stayed unmatched. The CDR3 is 14 amino acids. Germline V CDR1 and CDR2: SQVTM, ANQGSEA.